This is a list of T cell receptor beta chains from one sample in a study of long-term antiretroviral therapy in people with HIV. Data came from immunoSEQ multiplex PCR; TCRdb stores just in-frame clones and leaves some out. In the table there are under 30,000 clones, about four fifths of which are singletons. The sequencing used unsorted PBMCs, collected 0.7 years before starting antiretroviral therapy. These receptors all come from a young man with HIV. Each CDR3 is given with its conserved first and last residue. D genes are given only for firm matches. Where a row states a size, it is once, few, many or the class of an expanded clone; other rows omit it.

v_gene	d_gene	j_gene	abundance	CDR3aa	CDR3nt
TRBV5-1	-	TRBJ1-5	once	CASSLGTNQPQHF	TGCGCCAGCAGCTTGGGAACCAATCAGCCCCAGCATTTT
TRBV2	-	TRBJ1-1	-	CASRGGLGDTEAFF	TGTGCCAGCAGGGGGGGCCTCGGGGACACTGAAGCTTTCTTT
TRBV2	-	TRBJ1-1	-	CASKGVSGAEAFF	TGTGCCAGCAAGGGGGTTTCTGGGGCTGAAGCTTTCTTT
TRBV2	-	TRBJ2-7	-	CASSQEPYEQYF	TGTGCCAGCAGTCAGGAACCCTACGAGCAGTACTTC
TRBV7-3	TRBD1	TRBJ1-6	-	CASSPDSVTGGRLSSYNSPLHF	TGTGCCAGCAGCCCTGACTCCGTGACAGGGGGCCGTCTCAGCTCCTATAATTCACCCCTCCACTTT
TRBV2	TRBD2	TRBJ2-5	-	CASRAASGRKTQYF	TGTGCCAGCAGGGCCGCTAGCGGGAGGAAGACCCAGTACTTC
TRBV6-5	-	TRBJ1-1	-	CASSSLPQGTAFF	TGTGCCAGCAGTTCCCTCCCCCAGGGAACGGCTTTCTTT
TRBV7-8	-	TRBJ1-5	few	CASSLVEAGTQHF	TGTGCCAGCAGCTTAGTGGAAGCCGGGACCCAGCATTTT
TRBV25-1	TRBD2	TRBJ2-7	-	CASSAALADDEQYF	TGTGCCAGCAGTGCAGCTCTAGCGGACGACGAGCAGTACTTC
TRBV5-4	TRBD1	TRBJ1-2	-	CASSPDRGYGYTF	TGTGCCAGCAGCCCCGACAGGGGCTATGGCTACACCTTC
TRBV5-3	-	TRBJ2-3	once	CARSSSPGGCCRDTQYF	TGTGCCAGAAGCTCCTCCCCAGGGGGGTGCTGTAGAGATACGCAGTATTTT
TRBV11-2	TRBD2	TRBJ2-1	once	CASSPAGGAYNEQFF	TGTGCCAGCAGCCCGGCGGGAGGGGCCTACAATGAGCAGTTCTTC
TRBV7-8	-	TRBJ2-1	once	CASSSARDGNEQFF	TGTGCCAGCAGCTCTGCCAGGGACGGCAATGAGCAGTTCTTC
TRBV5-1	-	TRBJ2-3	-	CASSHLGGRARGGDTQYF	TGCGCCAGCAGCCACCTTGGGGGACGCGCAAGAGGCGGCGATACGCAGTATTTT
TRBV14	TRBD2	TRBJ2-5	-	CASSQSLTSGETQYF	TGTGCCAGCAGCCAAAGCCTGACTAGCGGAGAGACCCAGTACTTC
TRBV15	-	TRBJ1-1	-	CATSRAGNTEAFF	TGTGCCACCAGCAGAGCCGGAAACACTGAAGCTTTCTTT
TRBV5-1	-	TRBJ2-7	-	CASSPTRGVGEQYF	TGCGCCAGCAGCCCCACAAGGGGGGTGGGGGAGCAGTACTTC
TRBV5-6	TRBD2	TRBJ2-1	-	CASSLGGTSRNEQFF	TGTGCCAGCAGCTTGGGAGGGACTAGCAGGAATGAGCAGTTCTTC
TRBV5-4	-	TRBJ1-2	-	CASSPRQRGDGYTF	TGTGCCAGCAGCCCCCGACAGCGGGGGGATGGCTACACCTTC
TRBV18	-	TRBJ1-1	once	CASSPGQNTEAFF	TGTGCCAGCTCACCTGGACAGAACACTGAAGCTTTCTTT
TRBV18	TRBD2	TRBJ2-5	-	CASSRLAGQSTQETQYF	TGTGCCAGCTCACGGCTAGCGGGACAATCTACCCAAGAGACCCAGTACTTC
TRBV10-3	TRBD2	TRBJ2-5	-	CAISAGGAGETQYF	TGTGCCATCAGTGCGGGGGGGGCTGGAGAGACCCAGTACTTC
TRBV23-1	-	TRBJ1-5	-	CARVLSSRREQPQHF	TGCGCCAGAGTCCTATCCTCCAGGCGGGAGCAGCCCCAGCATTTT
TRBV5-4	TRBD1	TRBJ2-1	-	CASSSQGEASYNEQFF	TGTGCCAGCAGCTCACAGGGGGAAGCGTCCTACAATGAGCAGTTCTTC
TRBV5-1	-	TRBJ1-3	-	CASRLNTVSSGNTIYF	TGCGCCAGCAGATTAAACACCGTAAGCTCTGGAAACACCATATATTTT
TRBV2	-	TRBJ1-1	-	CASSEVLSGEAFF	TGTGCCAGCAGTGAAGTTCTGTCAGGTGAAGCTTTCTTT
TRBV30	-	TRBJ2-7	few	CAWGLGSSSYEQYF	TGTGCCTGGGGCCTCGGTTCTAGCTCCTACGAGCAGTACTTC
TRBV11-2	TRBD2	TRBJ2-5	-	CASSRPSGGFETQYF	TGTGCCAGCAGCCGCCCTAGCGGGGGGTTTGAGACCCAGTACTTC
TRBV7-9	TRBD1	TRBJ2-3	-	CAGDRGTDTQYF	TGTGCCGGAGACAGGGGCACAGATACGCAGTATTTT
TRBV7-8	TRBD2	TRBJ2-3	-	CASRSPGLAVVTDTQYF	TGTGCCAGCAGATCACCCGGACTAGCGGTGGTCACAGATACGCAGTATTTT
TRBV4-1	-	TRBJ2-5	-	CASSQEGWGIRTQYF	TGCGCCAGCAGCCAAGAAGGGTGGGGGATTAGGACCCAGTACTTC